The present TCR beta chain was sequenced within a study of technical replicates of blood from a handful of donors. Assay: immunoSEQ multiplex PCR; the TCRdb copy retains only in-frame clones and omits some. The data contain 60,000 to 65,000 clones, nearly 95% of them seen just once; the ten biggest clones take up approximately 4.5%. In this sample, this clone turned up once. CDR3 length: 11 residues. V was cut by 2 bases and J by 10 bases, with 6 bases left in between. Germline V CDR1 and CDR2: SGHTA, FQGNSA. The sequence was collected from a human donor in good health. Some clones in this sample may be carry-over from other donors' samples. The V and J genes are TRBV7-2 and TRBJ2-1; D possibly corresponds to TRBD2 (6 bases). Sequenced input: PBMCs. The CDR3 reads CASSLLAEQFF. As DNA, the CDR3 is TGTGCCAGCAGCTTACTAGCGGAGCAGTTCTTC. Supplemented by reference TRBV7-2 and TRBJ2-1, the full variable domain reads GAGVSQSPSNKVTEKGKDVELRCDPISGHTALYWYRQSLGQGLEFLIYFQGNSAPDKSGLPSDRFSAERTGGSVSTLTIQRTQQEDSAVYLCASSLLAEQFFGPGTRLTVL.